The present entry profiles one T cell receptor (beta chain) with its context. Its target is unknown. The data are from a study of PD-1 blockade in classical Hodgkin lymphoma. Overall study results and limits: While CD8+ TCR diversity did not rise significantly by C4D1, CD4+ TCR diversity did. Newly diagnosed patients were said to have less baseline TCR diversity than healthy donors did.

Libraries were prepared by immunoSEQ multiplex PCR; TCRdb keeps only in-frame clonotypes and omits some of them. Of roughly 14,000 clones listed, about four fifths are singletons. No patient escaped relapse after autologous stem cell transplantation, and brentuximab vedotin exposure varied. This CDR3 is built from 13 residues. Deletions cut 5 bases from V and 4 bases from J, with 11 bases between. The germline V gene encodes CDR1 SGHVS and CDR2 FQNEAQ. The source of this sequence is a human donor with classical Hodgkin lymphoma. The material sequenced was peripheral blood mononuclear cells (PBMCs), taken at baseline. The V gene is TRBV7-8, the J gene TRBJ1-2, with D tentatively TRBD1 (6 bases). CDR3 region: CASSAVRGYGYTF. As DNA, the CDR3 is TGTGCCAGCAGCGCAGTCAGGGGCTATGGCTACACCTTC.